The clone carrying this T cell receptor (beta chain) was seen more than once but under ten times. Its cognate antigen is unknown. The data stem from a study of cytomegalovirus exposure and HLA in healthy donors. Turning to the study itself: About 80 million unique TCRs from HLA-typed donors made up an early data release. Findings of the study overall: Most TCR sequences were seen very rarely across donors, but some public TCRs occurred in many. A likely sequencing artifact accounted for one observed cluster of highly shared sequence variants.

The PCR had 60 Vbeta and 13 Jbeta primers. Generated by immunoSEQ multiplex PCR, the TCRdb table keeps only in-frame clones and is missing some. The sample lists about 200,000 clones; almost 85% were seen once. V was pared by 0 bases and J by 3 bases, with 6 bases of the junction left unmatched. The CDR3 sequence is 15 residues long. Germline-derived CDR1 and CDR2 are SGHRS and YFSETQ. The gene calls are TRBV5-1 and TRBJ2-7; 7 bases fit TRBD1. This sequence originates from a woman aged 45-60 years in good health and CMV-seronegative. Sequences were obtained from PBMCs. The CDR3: CASSLGQGTIYEQYF. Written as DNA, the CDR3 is TGCGCCAGCAGCTTGGGACAGGGAACTATCTACGAGCAGTACTTC.